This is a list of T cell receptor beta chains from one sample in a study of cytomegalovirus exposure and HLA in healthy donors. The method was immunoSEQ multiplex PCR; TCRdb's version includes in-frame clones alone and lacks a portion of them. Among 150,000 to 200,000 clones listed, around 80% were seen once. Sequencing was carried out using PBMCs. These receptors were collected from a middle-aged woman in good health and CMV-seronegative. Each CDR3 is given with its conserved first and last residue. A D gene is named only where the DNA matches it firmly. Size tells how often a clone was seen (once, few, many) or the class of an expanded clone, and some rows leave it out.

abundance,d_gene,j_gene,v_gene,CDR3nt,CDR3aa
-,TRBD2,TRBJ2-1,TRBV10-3,TGTGCCATCAGTGAGTCGCAGCGGGGAATGAATGAGCAGTTCTTC,CAISESQRGMNEQFF
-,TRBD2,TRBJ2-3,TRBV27,TGTGCCACGCGTGCTGAACTAGCGGGAGGGCCAAATACGCAGTATTTT,CATRAELAGGPNTQYF
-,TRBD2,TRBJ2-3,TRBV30,TGTGCCTGGAGATCACTAGCGGGAGGTTCAGATACGCAGTATTTT,CAWRSLAGGSDTQYF
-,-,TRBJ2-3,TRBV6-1,TGTGCCAGCAGTGCGCCGGGCACAGATACGCAGTATTTT,CASSAPGTDTQYF
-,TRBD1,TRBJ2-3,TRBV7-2,TGTGCCAGCAGCTTGAGGACAGGAACATACACAGATACGCAGTATTTT,CASSLRTGTYTDTQYF
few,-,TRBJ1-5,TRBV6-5,TGTGCCAGCAGTTCAACAACCCGAGGGCCCCAGCATTTT,CASSSTTRGPQHF
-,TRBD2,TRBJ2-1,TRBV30,TGTGCCTGGAGTGTACCGATTACTAGCGGGAGAGTCAATGAGCAGTTCTTC,CAWSVPITSGRVNEQFF
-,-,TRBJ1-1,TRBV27,TGTGCCAGCAGTTTATCAGGGAGAGGGACTGAAGCTTTCTTT,CASSLSGRGTEAFF
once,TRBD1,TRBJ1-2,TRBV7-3,TGTGCCAGCAGCTTAACGCCGGACAGGGGAGGCAACTATGGCTACACCTTC,CASSLTPDRGGNYGYTF
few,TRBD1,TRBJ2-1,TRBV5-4,TGTGCCAGCAGCCCGGGACAGCACAATGAGCAGTTCTTC,CASSPGQHNEQFF
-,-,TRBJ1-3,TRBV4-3,TGCGCCAGCAGCCAAGGGACTTCGTCAGACTCTGGAAACACCATATATTTT,CASSQGTSSDSGNTIYF
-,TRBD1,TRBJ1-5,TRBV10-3,TGTGCCAGCAGTGAAGAAGAAGGACAGGGCAATCAGCCCCAGCATTTT,CASSEEEGQGNQPQHF
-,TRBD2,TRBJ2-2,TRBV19,TGTGCCAGTAGTATGGGCGGGAGCCCCACCGGGGAGCTGTTTTTT,CASSMGGSPTGELFF
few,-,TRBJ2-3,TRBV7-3,TGTGCCAGCAGCTTAAGCGCGGGGTCTAGCACAGATACGCAGTATTTT,CASSLSAGSSTDTQYF
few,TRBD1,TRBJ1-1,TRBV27,TGTGCCAGCAGTTTTCGGACGACAGGGGAGATCAGGAACACTGAAGCTTTCTTT,CASSFRTTGEIRNTEAFF
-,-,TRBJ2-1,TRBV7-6,TGTGCCAGCAGCTTAGGGTCGGAGACTGAGCAGTTCTTC,CASSLGSETEQFF
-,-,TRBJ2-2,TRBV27,TGTGCCAGCACCCCAACTGGGAACACCGGGGAGCTGTTTTTT,CASTPTGNTGELFF
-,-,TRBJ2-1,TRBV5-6,TGTGCCAGCAGCTTTGGGGCTGGTCAACAGGGCAATGAGCAGTTCTTC,CASSFGAGQQGNEQFF
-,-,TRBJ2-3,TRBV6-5,TGTGCCAGCGGAAGGGGGAGCACAGATACGCAGTATTTT,CASGRGSTDTQYF
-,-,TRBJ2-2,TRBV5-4,TGTGCCAGCAGCTCGGAAAATCGGGTCGGGATTGGCGGGGAGCTGTTTTTT,CASSSENRVGIGGELFF
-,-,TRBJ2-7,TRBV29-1,TGCAGCGTTGGGGGCGCCTACGAGCAGTACTTC,CSVGGAYEQYF
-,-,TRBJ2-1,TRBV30,TGTGCCTGGAGTGTATCCGGGAATGAGCAGTTCTTC,CAWSVSGNEQFF
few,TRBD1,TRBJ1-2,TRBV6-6,TGTGCCAGCAGTCCGACAGGGGGCATTGGCTACACCTTC,CASSPTGGIGYTF
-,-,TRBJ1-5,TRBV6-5,TGTGCCAGCAGTTACTCGTCGAGGTTCCAGCCCCAGCATTTT,CASSYSSRFQPQHF
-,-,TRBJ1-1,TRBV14,TGTGCCAGCAGCCGGAGGTTCACTGAAGCTTTCTTT,CASSRRFTEAFF
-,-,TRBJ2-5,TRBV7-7,TGTGCTAGCAGCTTAGGGCACGGAGAGATCCAAGAGACCCAGTACTTC,CASSLGHGEIQETQYF
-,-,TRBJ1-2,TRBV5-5,TGTGCCAGCAGCCCATTCCCGACGGAGAGCTATGGCTACACCTTC,CASSPFPTESYGYTF
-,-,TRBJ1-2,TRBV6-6,TGTGCCAGCAGTTACCTTGGGGCGGGAGGCTACACCTTC,CASSYLGAGGYTF
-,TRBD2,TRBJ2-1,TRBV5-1,TGCGCCAGCAGCTTGAAGATAGCGGGAGGGCCAGATGAGCAGTTCTTC,CASSLKIAGGPDEQFF
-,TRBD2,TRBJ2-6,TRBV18,TGTGCCAGCTCACCCACACCGACTAGCAGAGGCTTAGTGAGTGGGGCCAACGTCCTGACTTTC,CASSPTPTSRGLVSGANVLTF